The source of this T cell receptor beta chain is a study of blood T cell repertoires in COVID-19. Study context: COVID-19 samples collected from the United States, Italy and Spain covered acute and convalescent phases. Sample material is recorded as cDNA or gDNA derived from T cells, B-cell-depleted T cells, or PBMCs.

Trimming stripped 2 bases from V and 6 bases from J, with 8 bases between. Looked up from germline, CDR1 is MRHNA and CDR2 is SNTAGT. The CDR3 extends over 14 amino acids. The authors' processing: Estimated nucleated cell counts came from reference gene primer amplification. Sequencing was performed with immunoSEQ multiplex PCR; in TCRdb, only in-frame clones are kept and a portion is missing. V, J and clone size reflect that table, while D and trimming were determined from the DNA. The sample has around 160,000 clones; approximately 85% are singletons. One Seattle source followed patients from active infection through their disease course.

The chain couples TRBV6-4 to TRBJ1-6; the D gene is possibly TRBD1 (5 bases). This clonotype originated in a woman aged 60-70 years with COVID-19, enrolled during active disease. Sequencing was done on a sample of peripheral blood. The CDR3 loop is CASSDTGFNSPLHF. CDR3 sequence (DNA): TGTGCCAGCAGTGACACAGGATTTAATTCACCCCTCCACTTT.